Listed below are T cell receptor beta chains from one sample, sequenced in a study of T cells in Graves' hyperthyroidism and ophthalmopathy. TCRdb used MiXCR to reprocess the multiplex PCR reads, holding one entry per CDR3 protein. Altogether 600,000 or so distinct CDR3 sequences are present, approximately 14% being singletons, with the ten largest covering around 7%. Material for sequencing was blood. These TCRs come from a woman aged 18 to 35 with Graves' ophthalmopathy. Both conserved end residues are part of each CDR3. Each record gives: J gene, V gene, CDR3 length, D gene, CDR3 protein. A D gene is named only where the DNA matches it firmly.

j_call: TRBJ2-2
v_call: TRBV24-1
cdr3_length: 12
d_call: NA
cdr3_aa: CATRQGPGELFF

j_call: TRBJ1-1
v_call: TRBV7-8
cdr3_length: 21
d_call: NA
cdr3_aa: CASSLVSKTRGVVGGTTEAFF

j_call: TRBJ2-1
v_call: TRBV3-1
cdr3_length: 15
d_call: NA
cdr3_aa: CASSHLTRSYNEQFF

j_call: TRBJ2-3
v_call: TRBV4-1
cdr3_length: 19
d_call: TRBD2
cdr3_aa: CASSQPGTSTSGRTDTQYF

j_call: TRBJ2-1
v_call: TRBV18
cdr3_length: 16
d_call: TRBD2
cdr3_aa: CASSPISAGSYNEQFF

j_call: TRBJ2-7
v_call: TRBV4-2
cdr3_length: 15
d_call: NA
cdr3_aa: CASSQDFGKAYEQYF

j_call: TRBJ2-7
v_call: TRBV27
cdr3_length: 16
d_call: NA
cdr3_aa: CAAGGVAGVEPREQYF

j_call: TRBJ2-1
v_call: TRBV4-1
cdr3_length: 16
d_call: TRBD2
cdr3_aa: CASSQEAGGSYNEQFF

j_call: TRBJ2-7
v_call: TRBV4-1
cdr3_length: 15
d_call: NA
cdr3_aa: CASSQRLGARDEQYF

j_call: TRBJ1-4
v_call: TRBV28
cdr3_length: 15
d_call: NA
cdr3_aa: CASTRATSRNEKLFF

j_call: TRBJ1-1
v_call: TRBV2
cdr3_length: 13
d_call: NA
cdr3_aa: CASSEWTTTEAFF

j_call: TRBJ2-3
v_call: TRBV4-1
cdr3_length: 17
d_call: TRBD2
cdr3_aa: CASSQEGLAGFTDTQYF

j_call: TRBJ2-1
v_call: TRBV30
cdr3_length: 14
d_call: TRBD2
cdr3_aa: CAWSEVAGDYEQFF

j_call: TRBJ2-2
v_call: TRBV10-3
cdr3_length: 14
d_call: NA
cdr3_aa: CAISVSGNTGELFF

j_call: TRBJ2-3
v_call: TRBV29-1
cdr3_length: 14
d_call: NA
cdr3_aa: CSVDGLANTDTQYF

j_call: TRBJ1-1
v_call: TRBV12-3/TRBV12-4
cdr3_length: 15
d_call: TRBD1
cdr3_aa: CASNNPGQGETEAFF

j_call: TRBJ1-3
v_call: TRBV5-1
cdr3_length: 14
d_call: NA
cdr3_aa: CASSLGTTGNTIYF

j_call: TRBJ2-7
v_call: TRBV25-1
cdr3_length: 13
d_call: NA
cdr3_aa: CASSELGPYEQYF

j_call: TRBJ1-4
v_call: TRBV4-3
cdr3_length: 18
d_call: NA
cdr3_aa: CASSQGTAGPGTNEKLFF

j_call: TRBJ2-3
v_call: TRBV2
cdr3_length: 14
d_call: TRBD1
cdr3_aa: CAGSRDRDTDTQYF

j_call: TRBJ2-7
v_call: TRBV2
cdr3_length: 17
d_call: NA
cdr3_aa: CASSEALRRPPFYEQYF

j_call: TRBJ2-7
v_call: TRBV20-1
cdr3_length: 14
d_call: TRBD2
cdr3_aa: CSARDLSGDYEQYF

j_call: TRBJ1-2
v_call: TRBV5-1
cdr3_length: 13
d_call: NA
cdr3_aa: CASSLLEGSDYTF

j_call: TRBJ2-2
v_call: TRBV6-1
cdr3_length: 15
d_call: TRBD1
cdr3_aa: CASKQGTGDTGELFF

j_call: TRBJ1-1
v_call: TRBV4-3
cdr3_length: 15
d_call: TRBD1
cdr3_aa: CASSQDGQGRTEAFF

j_call: TRBJ1-1
v_call: TRBV5-8
cdr3_length: 16
d_call: TRBD1
cdr3_aa: CASSLWTGLDHTEAFF

j_call: TRBJ2-1
v_call: TRBV30
cdr3_length: 13
d_call: TRBD2
cdr3_aa: CACLLAGGPEQFF

j_call: TRBJ2-1
v_call: TRBV5-6
cdr3_length: 15
d_call: TRBD2
cdr3_aa: CASSLAPGGYNKQFF

j_call: TRBJ2-1
v_call: TRBV19
cdr3_length: 16
d_call: NA
cdr3_aa: CASSTRIQEGYNEQFF

j_call: TRBJ2-4
v_call: TRBV20-1
cdr3_length: 14
d_call: TRBD1
cdr3_aa: CSAWDREGLNIQYF

j_call: TRBJ2-5
v_call: TRBV11-3
cdr3_length: 16
d_call: TRBD1
cdr3_aa: CASSSRQGPEPETQYF

j_call: TRBJ1-1
v_call: TRBV3-1
cdr3_length: 14
d_call: NA
cdr3_aa: CASSQGGRGTEAFF

j_call: TRBJ2-2
v_call: TRBV12-3/TRBV12-4
cdr3_length: 13
d_call: NA
cdr3_aa: CASIRLGGGELFF

j_call: TRBJ1-1
v_call: TRBV2
cdr3_length: 14
d_call: NA
cdr3_aa: CASSEVRLNTEAFF

j_call: TRBJ2-1
v_call: TRBV20-1
cdr3_length: 12
d_call: NA
cdr3_aa: CSASGSVNEQFF

j_call: TRBJ1-5
v_call: TRBV28
cdr3_length: 16
d_call: NA
cdr3_aa: CASSLNGPGPNQPQHF

j_call: TRBJ2-1
v_call: TRBV20-1
cdr3_length: 15
d_call: TRBD1
cdr3_aa: CSAEHGTGAINEQFF

j_call: TRBJ1-4
v_call: TRBV19
cdr3_length: 15
d_call: NA
cdr3_aa: CASSPQRQANEKLFF

j_call: TRBJ1-3
v_call: TRBV5-5
cdr3_length: 13
d_call: NA
cdr3_aa: CASSLGAVNTIYF

j_call: TRBJ2-7
v_call: TRBV7-9
cdr3_length: 14
d_call: TRBD1
cdr3_aa: CASSQGQARDEQYF

j_call: TRBJ2-3
v_call: TRBV10-3
cdr3_length: 14
d_call: TRBD2
cdr3_aa: CAISGGGIEDTQYF